The 15 T cell receptor beta chains listed next were all sequenced from one sample in a study of neurological immune-mediated disorders. A single record per CDR3 protein comes from TCRdb applying MiXCR to the 5' RACE reads. The sample carries 50,000 to 60,000 distinct CDR3 sequences, 15% to 20% recorded once. The specimen sequenced was PBMCs. The receptors originated from a man aged 55-75 years in good health.

This clonotype showed up many times. The gene calls are TRBV28 and TRBJ2-5; 10 bases map to TRBD2. The CDR3 has 17 residues. V shed 4 bases and J 3 bases; nucleotides not matched to a gene: 11. Germline CDR1 MDHEN, CDR2 SYDVKM. Here the CDR3 reads CASSWVAGGPFKETQYF. Written as DNA, the CDR3 is TGTGCCAGCAGTTGGGTAGCGGGAGGCCCATTCAAAGAGACCCAGTACTTC.

The table lists this clonotype with a few counts. V usage is TRBV7-2 and J usage is TRBJ2-1; D is perhaps TRBD1 or TRBD2 (5 bases each). The CDR3 has 14 residues. Germline loops: CDR1 SGHTA, CDR2 FQGNSA. V dropped 4 bases and J dropped 7 bases, with 14 bases sitting between them. The CDR3, as DNA: TGTGCCAGCAGCTCAGGGACGACCAGGAATGAGCAGTTCTTC. Translated: CASSSGTTRNEQFF.

This clonotype was seen ten or more times. V and J are TRBV9 and TRBJ1-4; D is ambiguous. From germline, CDR1 is SGDLS and CDR2 YYNGEE. This CDR3 spans 12 amino acids. V lost 3 bases, J lost 10 bases, and 10 bases lay in between. CDR3 sequence reads: CASSAQQGKLFF. The CDR3 DNA is TGTGCCAGCAGCGCGCAACAAGGAAAACTGTTTTTT.

This clonotype was seen ten or more times. CDR3 coding DNA: TGTGCCAGCAGTCTGGACTGGGGTAGTTCCTACAATGAGCAGTTCTTC. Residues: CASSLDWGSSYNEQFF. This sequence joins TRBV27 and TRBJ2-1; TRBD2 might be the D (5 bases). The germline V gene has CDR1 MNHEY and CDR2 SMNVEV (reference sequence). Trimming stripped 5 bases from V and 1 base from J, with 15 bases between. This CDR3 has 16 amino acids.

This clonotype was picked up many times. The chain recombines TRBV5-1 with TRBJ2-2; D not certain. Trimming removed 2 bases from V and 1 base from J, with 15 bases in between. CDR3 length equals 17 residues. The germline gives CDR1 SGHRS, CDR2 YFSETQ. This chain's CDR3 is CASSFPKDVRNTGELFF. CDR3 coding DNA: TGCGCCAGCAGCTTTCCAAAGGACGTACGGAACACCGGGGAGCTGTTTTTT.

This clonotype was counted at least ten times. The chain links TRBV9 to TRBJ2-5; tentatively, D is TRBD2 (7 bases). CDR1 SGDLS and CDR2 YYNGEE come from the germline V gene. The CDR3 has 15 amino acids. The ends were cut back, 3 bases at V and 1 base at J, with 13 bases in the middle. In nucleotides, the CDR3 is TGTGCCAGCAGCGAGGGGGAGGGGACCCAAGAGACCCAGTACTTC. Protein product: CASSEGEGTQETQYF.

Ten or more counts support this clonotype. The chain combines TRBV12-3 or TRBV12-4 with TRBJ2-2; no definite D call. The germline V and J ends were trimmed by 1 base and 6 bases, with 12 bases remaining between them. The CDR3 extends over 15 amino acids. This chain's CDR3 is CASSLGLGDAGELFF. CDR3 DNA: TGTGCCAGCAGTTTAGGCCTAGGAGACGCCGGGGAGCTGTTTTTT.

This clonotype came up many times. The gene calls are TRBV5-5 and TRBJ2-7; 7 positions agree with TRBD2. Per the germline V gene, CDR1 is SGHKS and CDR2 is YYEKEE (reference sequence). V trimming: 1 base; J trimming: 3 bases; junction bases outside the gene matches: 10. The CDR3 runs 16 residues. The chain's CDR3 is CASSLPPGLSNYEQYF. As DNA, the CDR3 is TGTGCCAGCAGCTTGCCCCCGGGACTATCAAACTACGAGCAGTACTTC. Based on the CDR3 plus reference TRBV5-5 and TRBJ2-7, the full variable domain is DAGVTQSPTHLIKTRGQQVTLRCSPISGHKSVSWYQQVLGQGPQFIFQYYEKEERGRGNFPDRFSARQFPNYSSELNVNALLLGDSALYLCASSLPPGLSNYEQYFGPGTRLTVT.

This clonotype was counted ten times or more. The V call is TRBV9, the J call TRBJ2-3, with 9 nucleotides matching TRBD2. This CDR3 comprises 18 residues. V lost 4 bases to trimming and J lost 2 bases; unmatched junction nucleotides: 14. Germline V gives CDR1 SGDLS, CDR2 YYNGEE. The CDR3 DNA follows: TGTGCCAGCAGCAAGGGGCAAACCGGGACTAGCTTCACAGATACGCAGTATTTT. Translating it yields CASSKGQTGTSFTDTQYF.

This clonotype was observed at least ten times. The chain links TRBV20-1 to TRBJ2-7, with D possibly called TRBD1 or TRBD2 (5 bases each). V was pared by 6 bases and J by 2 bases, with 17 bases between. The CDR3 totals 14 residues. Germline V gene sequence: CDR1 DFQATT, CDR2 SNEGSKA (reference sequence). The chain's CDR3 is CSARRDEATYEQYF. The DNA for the CDR3 is TGCAGTGCACGCCGGGACGAAGCCACCTACGAGCAGTACTTC.

There are many counts of this clonotype. The chain links TRBV5-5 to TRBJ2-5, with unresolved D. The V end lost 0 bases, the J end lost 4 bases, and 10 bases lay between the germline ends. Looked up from germline, CDR1 is SGHKS and CDR2 is YYEKEE (reference sequence). The CDR3 sequence is 14 residues long. The CDR3 nucleotides read TGTGCCAGCAGCTTGGGGAACGGTAGAGAGACCCAGTACTTC. Protein sequence: CASSLGNGRETQYF.

V gene TRBV6-5 combines with J gene TRBJ2-3; 7 positions agree with TRBD2. The CDR3 runs to 15 residues. V lost 5 bases to trimming and J lost 3 bases; unmatched junction nucleotides: 8. CDR1 and CDR2 from the germline V gene are MNHEY and SVGAGI. In DNA form, the CDR3 reads TGTGCCAGCAGTCGTGGACTAGTTGGAACAGATACGCAGTATTTT. It translates to CASSRGLVGTDTQYF.

In its sample, this clonotype was seen many times. The V gene is TRBV12-3 or TRBV12-4, the J gene TRBJ2-3; D is undetermined. V lost 6 bases, J lost 2 bases, and 12 bases lay in between. The length of the CDR3 is 14 residues. The CDR3 nucleotides are TGTGCCAGCAGATCAGGATTCCTCACAGATACGCAGTATTTT. Amino acid sequence: CASRSGFLTDTQYF.

Details on this clonotype: A much larger clone sits a single nucleotide away, making a read error possible. This chain connects TRBV29-1 to TRBJ2-7, with D possibly being TRBD2 (7 bases). This CDR3 has 14 amino acids. Germline CDR1 and CDR2: SQVTM and ANQGSEA. V shed 3 bases and J shed 3 bases, with 15 bases lying between them. CDR3 nucleotide sequence: TGCAGCGTTGATGGGGGGGACACCAACTACGAGCAGTACTTC. Translation: CSVDGGDTNYEQYF.

The table lists this clonotype with a few counts. The J gene is TRBJ2-3, the V gene TRBV7-2; D ambiguous. The V gene's germline CDR1 is SGHTA and CDR2 FQGNSA. The CDR3 runs 15 residues. Trimming removed 5 bases from V and 1 base from J, with 13 bases in between. In DNA form, the CDR3 reads TGTGCCAGCAGCCGTTTCCGACCCGGCACAGATACGCAGTATTTT. It translates to CASSRFRPGTDTQYF.